This T cell receptor (beta chain) originates from a study of monozygotic twins with inflammatory bowel disease. After re-calling the 5' RACE reads, TCRdb lists one entry per CDR3 protein, DNA absent. Its clone listing holds about 160,000 distinct CDR3 sequences. About this clonotype: Antigen: not known.

The germline gives CDR1 SGHRS, CDR2 YFSETQ. The CDR3 is made up of 14 amino acids. Study observations and caveats: TCRbeta inverse Simpson diversity was decreased in IBD patients versus healthy co-twins. Other individuals had fewer clonotypes in common with IBD patients than with healthy twins, especially with disease activity.

The chain links TRBV5-1 to TRBJ2-1; TCRdb's D call of TRBD1 is untestable without DNA. The TCR was taken from a human donor with ulcerative colitis or Crohn's disease, or a healthy co-twin of an affected twin (not recorded which). The sequencing input was blood. The CDR3 sequence is CASSLDENRDEQFF.